These T cell receptor beta chains were read from a single sample in a study of cytomegalovirus exposure and HLA in healthy donors. Libraries were prepared by immunoSEQ multiplex PCR; TCRdb keeps only in-frame clonotypes and omits some of them. This sample carries roughly 190,000 clones, roughly 80% of them seen once, and the ten largest clones take roughly 1.4%. Sequenced: PBMCs. The receptors come from a woman in her forties or fifties in good health and CMV-seronegative. CDR3s include the opening cysteine and the closing phenylalanine or tryptophan. Fields, in order: D gene, clone size, J gene, V gene, CDR3 length, CDR3 DNA, CDR3 protein. A D gene is named only where the DNA matches it firmly. Size tells how often a clone was seen (once, few, many) or the class of an expanded clone, and some rows leave it out.

TRBD2 | . | TRBJ2-1 | TRBV11-2 | 18 | TGTGCCAGCAGCTCCTCCTATCAATTCGTCGGCGGGAGCAATGAGCAGTTCTTC | CASSSSYQFVGGSNEQFF
. | . | TRBJ1-3 | TRBV7-9 | 15 | TGTGCCAGCAGCTTAGGCGGCAACTCTGGAAACACCATATATTTT | CASSLGGNSGNTIYF
TRBD2 | . | TRBJ2-5 | TRBV6-1 | 15 | TGTGCCAGCAGTGAAACCGGGAGGGCCTGGGAGACCCAGTACTTC | CASSETGRAWETQYF
. | . | TRBJ2-1 | TRBV7-9 | 14 | TGTGCCAGCAGCTTAGACGGGACATCCGGAGAGCAGTTCTTC | CASSLDGTSGEQFF
TRBD2 | . | TRBJ2-7 | TRBV5-1 | 15 | TGCGCCAGCAGCTTGCTTGCCGGGGGGACCCACGAGCAGTACTTC | CASSLLAGGTHEQYF
. | few | TRBJ1-2 | TRBV10-2 | 13 | TGCGCCAGCAGTGAGTTTATGAGTAGCGGCTACACCTTC | CASSEFMSSGYTF
. | . | TRBJ2-7 | TRBV11-3 | 13 | TGTGCCAGCAGCTTAGTCCCTTCCTACGAGCAGTACTTC | CASSLVPSYEQYF
. | few | TRBJ2-5 | TRBV6-5 | 13 | TGTGCCAGCAGTCAAGGAGGGCGGGAGACCCAGTACTTC | CASSQGGRETQYF
TRBD1 | . | TRBJ1-1 | TRBV6-5 | 15 | TGTGCCAGCAGTTACTCGACAGGGGGTGGCACTGAAGCTTTCTTT | CASSYSTGGGTEAFF
TRBD1 | few | TRBJ1-1 | TRBV11-1 | 17 | TGTGCCAGCAGCCGCCCGGGACAGAAAGCCTTGAACACTGAAGCTTTCTTT | CASSRPGQKALNTEAFF
. | few | TRBJ1-1 | TRBV25-1 | 15 | TGTGCCAGCAGTGGGACAGCCATCTCGTCCACTGAAGCTTTCTTT | CASSGTAISSTEAFF
. | once | TRBJ1-2 | TRBV18 | 16 | TGTGCCAGCTCACCACGGGGAGAGGCGCAGGACTATGGCTACACCTTC | CASSPRGEAQDYGYTF
TRBD2 | . | TRBJ2-1 | TRBV5-1 | 18 | TGCGCCAGCAGCACCTCAGGTAAAGCGGGAGGTGGTTTGGATGAGCAGTTCTTC | CASSTSGKAGGGLDEQFF
TRBD1 | once | TRBJ1-2 | TRBV28 | 14 | TGTGCCAGCAGGACCCTGGACAGGGGGAATGGCTACACCTTC | CASRTLDRGNGYTF
TRBD1 | . | TRBJ2-1 | TRBV7-8 | 16 | TGTGCCAGCAGCTTACCCCTGGGACAGGCTTACAATGAGCAGTTCTTC | CASSLPLGQAYNEQFF
. | . | TRBJ1-5 | TRBV30 | 14 | TGTGCCTGGAAGCGGGTGAAAGAAATTCAGCCCCAGCATTTT | CAWKRVKEIQPQHF
. | . | TRBJ2-6 | TRBV7-3 | 17 | TGTGCCAGCAGCCCCGAACCCAGGACAGCTGGGGCCAACGTCCTGACTTTC | CASSPEPRTAGANVLTF
TRBD1 | once | TRBJ1-1 | TRBV4-1 | 15 | TGCGCCAGCAGCCAGGGACAGGGCCAGAACACTGAAGCTTTCTTT | CASSQGQGQNTEAFF
TRBD1 | . | TRBJ1-1 | TRBV7-2 | 15 | TGTGCCAGCAGCCGAGAGGGGCAGGGGGCGGCTGAAGCTTTCTTT | CASSREGQGAAEAFF
. | . | TRBJ2-1 | TRBV2 | 16 | TGTGCCAGCAGTGATGCCAGCCAGGCTTCCTACAATGAGCAGTTCTTC | CASSDASQASYNEQFF
. | . | TRBJ1-1 | TRBV27 | 14 | TGTGCCAGCAGTTTCAGGGTGGAGAACACTGAAGCTTTCTTT | CASSFRVENTEAFF
. | once | TRBJ2-1 | TRBV7-8 | 15 | TGTGCCAGCAGCATTCAACAGACCGCTTACAATGAGCAGTTCTTC | CASSIQQTAYNEQFF
TRBD2 | . | TRBJ2-5 | TRBV19 | 18 | TGTGCCAGTAGTATAGCCGGGACTAGCGGGGGGGCCCTAGAGACCCAGTACTTC | CASSIAGTSGGALETQYF
. | . | TRBJ2-1 | TRBV9 | 15 | TGTGCCAGCACGGCGGCGAGTAATACCTACAATGAGCAGTTCTTC | CASTAASNTYNEQFF
. | . | TRBJ2-1 | TRBV9 | 15 | TGTGCCAGCAGCGTTGGGTCAGGGTCCAGTGATGAGCAGTTCTTC | CASSVGSGSSDEQFF
TRBD1 | . | TRBJ2-6 | TRBV5-5 | 16 | TGTGCCAGCATCAGGGGACAGGGGTCTGGGGCCAACGTCCTGACTTTC | CASIRGQGSGANVLTF
. | . | TRBJ2-3 | TRBV5-4 | 15 | TGTGCCAGCAGCTTGGGACAGGCCAGCACAGATACGCAGTATTTT | CASSLGQASTDTQYF
TRBD1 | once | TRBJ1-4 | TRBV7-9 | 17 | TGTGCCAGCAGCCGCGGCGACAGGGGGCGTTATAATGAAAAACTGTTTTTT | CASSRGDRGRYNEKLFF
. | once | TRBJ2-6 | TRBV7-2 | 17 | TGTGCCAGCAGCTCCACCGGACAGAGCTCTGGGGCCAACGTCCTGACTTTC | CASSSTGQSSGANVLTF
. | . | TRBJ1-2 | TRBV6-6 | 14 | TGTGCCAGCAGTCAACAGGGCTATAACTATGGCTACACCTTC | CASSQQGYNYGYTF
TRBD1 | . | TRBJ1-2 | TRBV2 | 14 | TGTGCCAGCAGTCCACCGACAGGGTACTATGGCTACACCTTC | CASSPPTGYYGYTF
. | . | TRBJ2-7 | TRBV4-1 | 15 | TGCGCCAGCAGCCAAGGGCGGGCTTTCTCCTACGAGCAGTACTTC | CASSQGRAFSYEQYF
TRBD1 | . | TRBJ2-7 | TRBV7-3 | 12 | TGTGCCAGCAGCCTAAACAGGGGTGAGCAGTACTTC | CASSLNRGEQYF
. | . | TRBJ2-3 | TRBV7-3 | 15 | TGTGCCAGCAGCCTCAGGGAAGGAAAGACAGATACGCAGTATTTT | CASSLREGKTDTQYF
TRBD1 | . | TRBJ1-2 | TRBV12-5 | 16 | TGTGCTAGTGGTTTGTTCCCCGGGACAGGGGGTAGACGCTACACCTTC | CASGLFPGTGGRRYTF
TRBD2 | once | TRBJ2-7 | TRBV7-2 | 16 | TGTGCCAGCAGCCTAGAGGGACTAGCGGGCTTTTACGAGCAGTACTTC | CASSLEGLAGFYEQYF
TRBD2 | few | TRBJ2-3 | TRBV11-1 | 17 | TGTGCCAGCAGCCCGAGAGGGCGGGGGGGAGGCACAGATACGCAGTATTTT | CASSPRGRGGGTDTQYF
TRBD1 | . | TRBJ2-7 | TRBV15 | 18 | TGTGCCACCAGCAGGGTGGGGTTCCGGACAGGGGGGACCTACGAGCAGTACTTC | CATSRVGFRTGGTYEQYF
. | . | TRBJ1-6 | TRBV7-2 | 13 | TGTGCCAGCAGCGAAAGTCCCCGGGGGCCCCTCCACTTT | CASSESPRGPLHF
TRBD2 | . | TRBJ2-7 | TRBV7-3 | 14 | TGTGCCAGCAGCGTAACCGGGACTAGCTACGAGCAGTACTTC | CASSVTGTSYEQYF